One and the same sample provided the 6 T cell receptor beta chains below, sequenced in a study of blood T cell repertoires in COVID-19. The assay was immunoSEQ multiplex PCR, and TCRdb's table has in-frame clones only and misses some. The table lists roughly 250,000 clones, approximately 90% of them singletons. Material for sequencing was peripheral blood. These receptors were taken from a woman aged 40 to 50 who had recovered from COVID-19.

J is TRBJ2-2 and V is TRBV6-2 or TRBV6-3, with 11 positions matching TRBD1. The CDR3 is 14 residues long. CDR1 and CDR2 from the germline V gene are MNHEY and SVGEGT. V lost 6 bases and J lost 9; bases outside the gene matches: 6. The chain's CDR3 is CASSLDRGRRELFF. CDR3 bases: TGTGCCAGCAGCCTGGACAGGGGGCGAAGGGAGCTGTTTTTT.

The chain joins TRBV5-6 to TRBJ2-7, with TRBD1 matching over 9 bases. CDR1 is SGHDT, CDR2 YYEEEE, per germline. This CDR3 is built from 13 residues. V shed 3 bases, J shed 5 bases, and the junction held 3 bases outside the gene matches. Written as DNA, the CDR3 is TGTGCCAGCAGCTGGACAGGGGCCCACGAGCAGTACTTC. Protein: CASSWTGAHEQYF.

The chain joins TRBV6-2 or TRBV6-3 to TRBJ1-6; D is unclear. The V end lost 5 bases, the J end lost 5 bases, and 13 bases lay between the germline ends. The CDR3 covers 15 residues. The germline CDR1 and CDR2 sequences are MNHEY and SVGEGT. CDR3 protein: CASSGGQENNSPLHF. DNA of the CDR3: TGTGCCAGCAGTGGAGGTCAGGAAAATAATTCACCCCTCCACTTT.

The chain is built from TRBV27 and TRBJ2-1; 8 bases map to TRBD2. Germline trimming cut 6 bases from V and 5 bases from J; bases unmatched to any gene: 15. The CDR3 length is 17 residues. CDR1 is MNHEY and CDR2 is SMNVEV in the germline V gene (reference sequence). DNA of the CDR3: TGTGCCAGCAGCGAAATCCGGGGGGGCCCTCCTGACAATGAGCAGTTCTTC. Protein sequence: CASSEIRGGPPDNEQFF.

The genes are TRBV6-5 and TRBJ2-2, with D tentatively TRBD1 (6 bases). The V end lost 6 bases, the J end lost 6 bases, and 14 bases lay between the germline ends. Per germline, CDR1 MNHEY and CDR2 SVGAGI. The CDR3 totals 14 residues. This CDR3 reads CASRPKQGAGELFF. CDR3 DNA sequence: TGTGCCAGCAGACCAAAACAGGGCGCCGGGGAGCTGTTTTTT.

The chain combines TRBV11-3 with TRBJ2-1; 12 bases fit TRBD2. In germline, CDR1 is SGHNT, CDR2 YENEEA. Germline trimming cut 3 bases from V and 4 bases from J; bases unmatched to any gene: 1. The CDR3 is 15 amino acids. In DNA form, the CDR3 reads TGTGCCAGCAGCTTGGGACTAGCGGGTTACAATGAGCAGTTCTTC. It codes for CASSLGLAGYNEQFF. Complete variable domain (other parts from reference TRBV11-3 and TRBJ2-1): EAGVVQSPRYKIIEKKQPVAFWCNPISGHNTLYWYLQNLGQGPELLIRYENEEAVDDSQLPKDRFSAERLKGVDSTLKIQPAELGDSAVYLCASSLGLAGYNEQFFGPGTRLTVL.